This T cell receptor (beta chain) was captured in a study of identical twins. The sample holds many counts of this clonotype. V lost 4 bases to trimming and J lost 7 bases; unmatched junction nucleotides: 10. CDR1 and CDR2 from the germline V gene are SGHRS and YFSETQ. The CDR3 contains 15 residues. MiXCR, applied by TCRdb to the 5' RACE reads, yields one record per CDR3 protein. Of 200,000 to 250,000 distinct CDR3 sequences in the sample, roughly 7.5% were seen once. These data also formed part of another study, on yellow fever vaccine responses in identical twins.

The sample taken for sequencing was memory (CD45RO+) T cells sorted from blood. The chain employs TRBV5-1 and TRBJ2-1; 8 bases match TRBD1. This clonotype originated in a woman in her late teens or twenties in good health. In nucleotides, the CDR3 is TGCGCCAGCAGCACTCTCCGACAGGGGAGGAATGAGCAGTTCTTC. Amino acids: CASSTLRQGRNEQFF.